Below, 19 T cell receptor beta chains from the same sample are listed, as sequenced in a study of T cells after yellow fever vaccination. Via MiXCR, TCRdb re-called the 5' RACE reads, giving one row per CDR3 protein. The sample carries 400,000 or so distinct CDR3 sequences, around 6.4% recorded once. The material was PBMCs, obtained 5 days after the yellow fever booster vaccination. The receptor set was obtained from a man aged 30 to 39 who received the YFV17D yellow fever vaccine.

For the CDR3, the DNA is TGTGCCAGCAGCCCGTTCTCGGGTCATAACGAGACCCAGTACTTC. Protein sequence: CASSPFSGHNETQYF. V gene TRBV7-9 combines with J gene TRBJ2-5; D gene ambiguous. Trimming left V 5 bases short and J 5 bases short, with 18 bases between. The CDR3 length is 15 residues. Germline V CDR1 and CDR2: SEHNR, FQNEAQ (reference sequence). The entire variable domain, with the rest obtained from reference TRBV7-9 and TRBJ2-5, is as follows: DTGVSQNPRHKITKRGQNVTFRCDPISEHNRLYWYRQTLGQGPEFLTYFQNEAQLEKSRLLSDRFSAERPKGSFSTLEIQRTEQGDSAMYLCASSPFSGHNETQYFGPGTRLLVL.

The V call is TRBV11-1, the J call TRBJ2-1; 11 nucleotides agree with TRBD2. The CDR3 has 19 amino acids. V was clipped by 3 bases and J by 2 bases; unmatched bases: 12. From germline, CDR1 is SGHAT and CDR2 FQDESV (reference sequence). CDR3 nucleotide sequence: TGTGCCAGCAGCTTCGGGACTAGCGGACGACGTGGGCCCTACAATGAGCAGTTCTTC. Residues: CASSFGTSGRRGPYNEQFF.

The V call is TRBV20-1, the J call TRBJ2-1; D gene uncertain. The CDR3 is made up of 14 amino acids. V was cut by 1 base and J by 10 bases, with 17 bases left in between. Germline V gives CDR1 DFQATT, CDR2 SNEGSKA (reference sequence). CDR3 nucleotide sequence: TGCAGTGCTAGAGGGCGGCTCGACTTAGGCGAGCAGTTCTTC. Residues: CSARGRLDLGEQFF.

This clonotype has at least ten counts. CDR3 protein: CASSSRLAGKYNEQFF. CDR3 DNA sequence: TGTGCCAGCAGCTCCAGACTAGCGGGAAAATACAATGAGCAGTTCTTC. J is TRBJ2-1 and V is TRBV11-2; 11 positions agree with TRBD2. The CDR3 is 16 amino acids. The ends lost 4 bases at V and 4 bases at J; junction bases unmatched: 6. From germline, CDR1 is SGHAT and CDR2 FQNNGV.

This clonotype was observed a handful of times. V gene TRBV7-9 combines with J gene TRBJ2-5; the D call may be TRBD1 or TRBD2 (6 bases each). With 1 base removed from V and 5 bases from J, the gap between germline ends came to 14 bases. Germline CDR1 reads SEHNR; CDR2 reads FQNEAQ (reference sequence). This CDR3 contains 15 residues. The CDR3 loop is CASSLGGQGGETQYF. The CDR3 nucleotides read TGTGCCAGCAGCTTAGGGGGACAAGGAGGGGAGACCCAGTACTTC.

The table lists this clonotype with many counts. The chain couples TRBV10-3 to TRBJ2-7; TRBD2 matches 9 bases. The V gene end was trimmed by 6 bases and the J gene end by 6 bases; junction bases not matched to a gene: 6. CDR1 and CDR2 from the germline V gene are ENHRY and SYGVKD. The CDR3 totals 13 residues. CDR3 sequence reads: CAISAGTSPEQYF. In nucleotides, the CDR3 is TGTGCCATCAGCGCCGGGACTAGCCCCGAGCAGTACTTC.

This clonotype has a handful of counts. CDR3 sequence (DNA): TGTGCCAGCAGCTCCGCTCGGGGGACTGAAGCTTTCTTT. Translation: CASSSARGTEAFF. J is TRBJ1-1 and V is TRBV7-3; weak D call: TRBD1 (5 bases). The CDR3 consists of 13 residues. Germline assignment: CDR1 SGHTA and CDR2 FQGTGA. Trimming cost V 4 bases and J 5 bases, with 11 bases left between them. Together with reference TRBV7-3 and TRBJ1-1, the CDR3 gives the full variable domain: GAGVSQTPSNKVTEKGKYVELRCDPISGHTALYWYRQSLGQGPEFLIYFQGTGAADDSGLPNDRFFAVRPEGSVSTLKIQRTERGDSAVYLCASSSARGTEAFFGQGTRLTVV.

The chain has TRBV7-2 and TRBJ2-3; D may correspond to TRBD1 or TRBD2 (6 bases each). The CDR3 length is 15 residues. Looked up from germline, CDR1 is SGHTA and CDR2 is FQGNSA. The V gene lost 5 bases and the J gene lost 5 bases, with 17 bases spanning the gap. The CDR3 protein is CASSLTIQGGDTQYF. Written as DNA, the CDR3 is TGTGCCAGCAGCCTTACCATACAGGGAGGAGATACGCAGTATTTT.

A note on this clonotype: A much larger clone lies one base from this, so it may be a read error. V gene TRBV7-2 combines with J gene TRBJ2-2; 8 bases match TRBD2. CDR1 is SGHTA, CDR2 FQGNSA, per germline. The CDR3 runs to 15 residues. The CDR3 here is CASSPRGREAGELLF. The CDR3 DNA is TGTGCCAGCAGCCCCCGGGGGCGGGAGGCCGGGGAGCTGCTTTTT. The full variable domain, its missing parts supplied by reference TRBV7-2 and TRBJ2-2, is GAGVSQSPSNKVTEKGKDVELRCDPISGHTALYWYRQSLGQGLEFLIYFQGNSAPDKSGLPSDRFSAERTGGSVSTLTIQRTQQEDSAVYLCASSPRGREAGELLFGEGSRLTVL.

The chain joins TRBV11-2 to TRBJ2-7, with D tentatively TRBD2 (6 bases). The CDR3 spans 14 residues. Between the trimmed V and J ends, which lost 7 bases and 4 bases, there was a span of 17 bases. Per germline, CDR1 SGHAT and CDR2 FQNNGV. The CDR3 bases are TGTGCCAGCACCTCCTCCGGGAGAGGGTACGAGCAGTACTTC. It encodes CASTSSGRGYEQYF.

The V call is TRBV7-3, the J call TRBJ1-2, with unresolved D. Looked up from germline, CDR1 is SGHTA and CDR2 is FQGTGA. Between the trimmed V and J ends, which lost 3 bases and 8 bases, there was a span of 16 bases. The CDR3 extends over 14 amino acids. The CDR3 sequence: CASSFSGRIVGYTF. The CDR3 DNA is TGTGCCAGCAGCTTTAGTGGCCGAATCGTGGGCTACACCTTC.

This clonotype showed up many times. The gene calls are TRBV9 and TRBJ2-7; no reliable D call. This CDR3 has 15 amino acids. Trimming shortened V by 3 bases and J by 3 bases, and 16 bases separated the two germline ends. Germline V gene lookup returns CDR1 SGDLS and CDR2 YYNGEE. The CDR3 protein is CASSETADNHYEQYF. The DNA of the CDR3 is TGTGCCAGCAGCGAGACCGCCGACAACCACTACGAGCAGTACTTC.

This clonotype was seen ten or more times. The V gene is TRBV9, the J gene TRBJ2-7; D gene unclear. Germline V lookup: CDR1 SGDLS, CDR2 YYNGEE. Between the trimmed V and J ends, which lost 4 bases and 2 bases, there was a span of 13 bases. This CDR3 comprises 14 residues. The CDR3 DNA reads as TGTGCCAGCAGCCCAGAGTGGGGAACCTACGAGCAGTACTTC. This encodes CASSPEWGTYEQYF.

This clonotype was found a few times. The CDR3 region is CASSQSGHGYTF. CDR3 sequence (DNA): TGCGCCAGCAGTCAATCGGGGCATGGCTACACCTTC. This sequence joins TRBV23-1 and TRBJ1-2, with D possibly matching TRBD1 (5 bases). TRBV23-1 is identified as an open reading frame with a role that is uncertain. The CDR3 length is 12 residues. Trimming pared 0 bases from V and 6 bases from J, leaving 5 bases between.

This clonotype appeared a few times. The chain recombines TRBV4-2 with TRBJ2-2; D might be TRBD1 or TRBD2, each matching 5 bases. The CDR3 is 17 residues long. Germline-derived CDR1 and CDR2 are LGHNA and YNFKEQ. Trimming took off 0 bases at V and 1 base at J, with 12 bases between the two ends. CDR3 sequence reads: CASSQDLEGRNTGELFF. In DNA form, the CDR3 reads TGTGCCAGCAGCCAAGATCTAGAGGGGAGGAACACCGGGGAGCTGTTTTTT.

In DNA form, the CDR3 reads TGTGCCAGCAGTGAACCCGGGACTAGCGTTCATTCCTACGAGCAGTACTTC. Translation: CASSEPGTSVHSYEQYF. The V call is TRBV25-1, the J call TRBJ2-7; TRBD2 matches at 10 bases. Germline CDR1 reads MGHDK; CDR2 reads SYGVNS. Trimming took 2 bases from V and 1 from J; bases not matched to a gene: 8. The CDR3 sequence is 17 residues long.

The table lists this clonotype with many counts. The genes are TRBV20-1 and TRBJ2-1, with D hard to call. CDR1 and CDR2 (germline): DFQATT, SNEGSKA (reference sequence). The CDR3 sequence is 13 residues long. V was clipped by 5 bases and J by 5 bases, with 13 bases between them. The CDR3 region has the DNA TGCAGTGCTCTAGGCCTCTGGGACAATGAGCAGTTCTTC. As protein: CSALGLWDNEQFF.

This clonotype was seen repeatedly, ten times or more. This chain uses TRBV2 with TRBJ1-2; D is unresolved. The length of the CDR3 is 17 residues. The V gene's germline CDR1 is SNHLY and CDR2 FYNNEI. The V and J ends lost 2 bases and 0 bases respectively, with 16 bases between them. The CDR3 nucleotides are TGTGCCAGCAGTGAAAGACAACCATGGAACACTAACTATGGCTACACCTTC. Its translation: CASSERQPWNTNYGYTF.

In this sample, this clonotype turned up many times. The CDR3 spells CSASRDTINTQYF. The CDR3 DNA sequence: TGCAGTGCTAGCCGGGACACTATCAATACGCAGTATTTT. V usage is TRBV20-1 and J usage is TRBJ2-3; TRBD1 might be the D (6 bases). The CDR3 has 13 amino acids. V lost 3 bases, J lost 7 bases, and 14 bases lay in between. Germline V gene lookup returns CDR1 DFQATT and CDR2 SNEGSKA (reference sequence).